The present TCR beta chain was sequenced within a study of blood T cell repertoires in COVID-19. The method was immunoSEQ multiplex PCR; TCRdb's version includes in-frame clones alone and lacks a portion of them. The sample includes around 140,000 clones, roughly 76% of them seen just once. The receptor was derived from a woman in her fifties or sixties with active or convalescent COVID-19. Material for sequencing was peripheral blood.

CDR3 residues: CASSLNYEQYF. In DNA, the CDR3 is TGTGCCAGCAGTCTTAATTACGAGCAGTACTTC. The rearrangement uses TRBV28 and TRBJ2-7; D gene uncertain. In germline, CDR1 is MDHEN, CDR2 SYDVKM. There are 11 residues in the CDR3. The V end was cut by 5 bases, the J end by 4 bases, with 6 bases between. The entire variable domain, with the rest obtained from reference TRBV28 and TRBJ2-7, is as follows: DVKVTQSSRYLVKRTGEKVFLECVQDMDHENMFWYRQDPGLGLRLIYFSYDVKMKEKGDIPEGYSVSREKKERFSLILESASTNQTSMYLCASSLNYEQYFGPGTRLTVT.